Described below is a single TCR beta chain sequence and its context. Using immunoSEQ multiplex PCR, the repertoire was profiled, and TCRdb retains in-frame clones only, with some absent. The repertoire holds 35,000 to 55,000 clones, with around 95% as singletons. The sample belongs to a study of T cell changes during pregnancy in multiple sclerosis. Trimming pared 5 bases from V and 0 bases from J, leaving 14 bases between. CDR3 length equals 16 residues. Germline V CDR1 and CDR2: SEHNR, FQNEAQ (reference sequence). This TCR was sampled from a female donor with multiple sclerosis, enrolled in a pregnancy study. V usage is TRBV7-9 and J usage is TRBJ2-1, with D perhaps matching TRBD2 (5 bases). The sample consisted of CD8+ T cells from peripheral blood mononuclear cells, taken after pregnancy. CDR3 residues: CASSGERRTSYNEQFF. The CDR3, as DNA: TGTGCCAGCAGCGGGGAGCGGCGGACCTCCTACAATGAGCAGTTCTTC. The variable domain in full, completed from reference TRBV7-9 and TRBJ2-1, reads DTGVSQNPRHKITKRGQNVTFRCDPISEHNRLYWYRQTLGQGPEFLTYFQNEAQLEKSRLLSDRFSAERPKGSFSTLEIQRTEQGDSAMYLCASSGERRTSYNEQFFGPGTRLTVL.